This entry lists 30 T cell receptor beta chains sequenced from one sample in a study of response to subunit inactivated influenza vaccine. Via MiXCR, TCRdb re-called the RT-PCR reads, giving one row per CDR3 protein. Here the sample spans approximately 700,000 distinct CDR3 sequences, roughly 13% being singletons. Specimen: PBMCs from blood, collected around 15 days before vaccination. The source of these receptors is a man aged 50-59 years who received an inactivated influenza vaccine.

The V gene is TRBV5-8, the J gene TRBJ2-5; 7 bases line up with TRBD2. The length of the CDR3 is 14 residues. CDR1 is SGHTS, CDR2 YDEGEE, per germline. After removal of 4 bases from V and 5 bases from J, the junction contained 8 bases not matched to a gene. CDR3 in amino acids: CASSLGLGAETQYF. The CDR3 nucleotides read TGTGCCAGCAGCCTCGGACTAGGAGCGGAGACCCAGTACTTC.

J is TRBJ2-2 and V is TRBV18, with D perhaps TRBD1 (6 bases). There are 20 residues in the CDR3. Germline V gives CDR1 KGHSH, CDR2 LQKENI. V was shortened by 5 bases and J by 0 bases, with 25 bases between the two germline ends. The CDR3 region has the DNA TGTGCCAGCTCATCCTACCGGGACAAGAGGACGAAACCGAACACCGGGGAGCTGTTTTTT. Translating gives CASSSYRDKRTKPNTGELFF. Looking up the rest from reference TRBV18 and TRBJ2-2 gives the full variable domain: NAGVMQNPRHLVRRRGQEARLRCSPMKGHSHVYWYRQLPEEGLKFMVYLQKENIIDESGMPKERFSAEFPKEGPSILRIQQVVRGDSAAYFCASSSYRDKRTKPNTGELFFGEGSRLTVL.

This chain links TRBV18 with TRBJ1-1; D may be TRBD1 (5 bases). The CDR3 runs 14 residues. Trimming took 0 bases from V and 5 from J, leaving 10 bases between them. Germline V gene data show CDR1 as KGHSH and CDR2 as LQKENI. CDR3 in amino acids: CASSPPPGRTEAFF. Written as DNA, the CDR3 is TGTGCCAGCTCACCACCTCCGGGGCGTACTGAAGCTTTCTTT.

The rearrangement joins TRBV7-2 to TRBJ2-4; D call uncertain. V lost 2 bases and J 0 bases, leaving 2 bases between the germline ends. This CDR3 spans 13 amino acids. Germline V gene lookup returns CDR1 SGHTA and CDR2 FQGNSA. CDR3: CASSLQAKNIQYF. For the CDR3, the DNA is TGTGCCAGCAGCTTACAAGCCAAAAACATTCAGTACTTC.

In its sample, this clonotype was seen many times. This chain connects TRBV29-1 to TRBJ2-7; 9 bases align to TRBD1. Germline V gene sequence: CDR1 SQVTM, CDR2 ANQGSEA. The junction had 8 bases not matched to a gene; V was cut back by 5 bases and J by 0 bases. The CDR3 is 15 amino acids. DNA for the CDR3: TGCAGCGTTCAGGGGGGACAGGGCCCCTCCTACGAGCAGTACTTC. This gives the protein CSVQGGQGPSYEQYF.

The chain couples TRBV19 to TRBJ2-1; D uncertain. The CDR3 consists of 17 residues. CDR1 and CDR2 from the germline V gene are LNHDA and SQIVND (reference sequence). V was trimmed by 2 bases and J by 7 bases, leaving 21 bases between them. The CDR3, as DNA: TGTGCCAGTAGTATAAAGGGAAGGATCTGGCCTTCAAATGAGCAGTTCTTC. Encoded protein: CASSIKGRIWPSNEQFF. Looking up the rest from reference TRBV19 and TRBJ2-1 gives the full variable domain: DGGITQSPKYLFRKEGQNVTLSCEQNLNHDAMYWYRQDPGQGLRLIYYSQIVNDFQKGDIAEGYSVSREKKESFPLTVTSAQKNPTAFYLCASSIKGRIWPSNEQFFGPGTRLTVL.

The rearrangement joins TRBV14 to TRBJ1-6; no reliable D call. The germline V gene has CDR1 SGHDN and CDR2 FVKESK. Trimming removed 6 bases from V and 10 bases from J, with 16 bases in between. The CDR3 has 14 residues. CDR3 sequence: CASREGGQGSPLHF. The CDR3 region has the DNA TGTGCCAGCAGAGAGGGTGGGCAAGGCTCACCCCTCCACTTT.

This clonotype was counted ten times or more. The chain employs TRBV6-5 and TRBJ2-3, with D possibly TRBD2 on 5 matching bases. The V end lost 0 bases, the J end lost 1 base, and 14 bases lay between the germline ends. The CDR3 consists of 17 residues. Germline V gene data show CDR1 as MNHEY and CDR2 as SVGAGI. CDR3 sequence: CASSYSLRADRTDTQYF. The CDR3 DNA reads TGTGCCAGCAGTTACTCGTTGCGAGCGGACCGCACAGATACGCAGTATTTT.

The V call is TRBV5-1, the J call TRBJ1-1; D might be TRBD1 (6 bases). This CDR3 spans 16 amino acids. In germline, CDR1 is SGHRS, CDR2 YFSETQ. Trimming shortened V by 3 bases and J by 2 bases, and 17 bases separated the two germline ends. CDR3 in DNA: TGCGCCAGCAGCTCTACTCGACAGGCCTTAAACACTGAAGCTTTCTTT. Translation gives CASSSTRQALNTEAFF.

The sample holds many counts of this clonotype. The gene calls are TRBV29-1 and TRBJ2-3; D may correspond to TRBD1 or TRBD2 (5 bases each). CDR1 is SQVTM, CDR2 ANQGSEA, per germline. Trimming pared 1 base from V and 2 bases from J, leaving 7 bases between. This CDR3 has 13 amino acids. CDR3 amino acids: CSVEGDLTDTQYF. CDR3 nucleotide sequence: TGCAGCGTTGAAGGGGACCTCACAGATACGCAGTATTTT.

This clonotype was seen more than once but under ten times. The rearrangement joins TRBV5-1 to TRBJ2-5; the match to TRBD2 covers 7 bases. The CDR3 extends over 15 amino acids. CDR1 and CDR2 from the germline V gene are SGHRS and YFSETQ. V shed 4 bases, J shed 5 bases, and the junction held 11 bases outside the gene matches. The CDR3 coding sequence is TGCGCCAGCAGCCCCCCTGGGGGGGACGGGGAGACCCAGTACTTC. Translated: CASSPPGGDGETQYF.

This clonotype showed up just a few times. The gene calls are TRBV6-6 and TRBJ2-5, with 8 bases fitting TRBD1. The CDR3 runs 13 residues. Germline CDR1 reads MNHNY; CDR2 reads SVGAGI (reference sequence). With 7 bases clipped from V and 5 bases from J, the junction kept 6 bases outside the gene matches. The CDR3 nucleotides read TGTGCCAGCACCTTAACAGGGGGGGAGACCCAGTACTTC. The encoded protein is CASTLTGGETQYF.

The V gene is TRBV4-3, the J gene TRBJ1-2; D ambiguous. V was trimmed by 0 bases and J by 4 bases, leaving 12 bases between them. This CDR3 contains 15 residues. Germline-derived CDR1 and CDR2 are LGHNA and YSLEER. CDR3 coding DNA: TGCGCCAGCAGCCAAGAGGCCCAGGCAGCCTATGGCTACACCTTC. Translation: CASSQEAQAAYGYTF.

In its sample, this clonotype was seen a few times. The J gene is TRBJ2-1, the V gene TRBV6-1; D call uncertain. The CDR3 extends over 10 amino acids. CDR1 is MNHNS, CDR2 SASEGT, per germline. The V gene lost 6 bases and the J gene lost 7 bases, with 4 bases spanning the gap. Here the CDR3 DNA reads TGTGCCAGCAGGTCAAATGAGCAGTTCTTC. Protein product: CASRSNEQFF.

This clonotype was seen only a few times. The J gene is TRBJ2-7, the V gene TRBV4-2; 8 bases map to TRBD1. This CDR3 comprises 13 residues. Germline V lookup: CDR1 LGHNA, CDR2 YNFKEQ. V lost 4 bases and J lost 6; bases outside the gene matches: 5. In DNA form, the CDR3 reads TGTGCCAGCAGCCGGGTCAGGGGGCTCGAGCAGTACTTC. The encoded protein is CASSRVRGLEQYF.

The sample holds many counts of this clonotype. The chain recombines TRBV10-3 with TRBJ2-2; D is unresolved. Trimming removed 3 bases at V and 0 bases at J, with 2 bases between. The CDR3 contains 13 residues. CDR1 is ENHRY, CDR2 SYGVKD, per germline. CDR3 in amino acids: CAISDSNTGELFF. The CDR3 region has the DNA TGTGCCATCAGTGACTCGAACACCGGGGAGCTGTTTTTT.

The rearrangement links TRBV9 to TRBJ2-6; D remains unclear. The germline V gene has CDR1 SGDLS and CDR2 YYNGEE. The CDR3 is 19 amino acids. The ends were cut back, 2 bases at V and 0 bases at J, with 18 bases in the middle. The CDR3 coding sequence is TGTGCCAGCAGCGTTAGGCAGAACGAACACTACTCTGGGGCCAACGTCCTGACTTTC. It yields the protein CASSVRQNEHYSGANVLTF.

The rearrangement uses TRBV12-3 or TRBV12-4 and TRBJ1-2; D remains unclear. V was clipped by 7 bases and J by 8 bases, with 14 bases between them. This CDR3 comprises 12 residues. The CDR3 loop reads CASTRTREGYTF. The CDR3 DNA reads TGTGCCAGCACCCGGACGAGAGAAGGCTACACCTTC.

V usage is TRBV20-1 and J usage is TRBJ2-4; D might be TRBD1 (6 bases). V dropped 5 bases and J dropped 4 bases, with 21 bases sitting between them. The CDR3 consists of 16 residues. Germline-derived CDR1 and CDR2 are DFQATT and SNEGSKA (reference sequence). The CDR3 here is CSAEPRTARTKNIQYF. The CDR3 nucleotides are TGCAGTGCTGAGCCTCGGACAGCCCGGACGAAAAACATTCAGTACTTC.

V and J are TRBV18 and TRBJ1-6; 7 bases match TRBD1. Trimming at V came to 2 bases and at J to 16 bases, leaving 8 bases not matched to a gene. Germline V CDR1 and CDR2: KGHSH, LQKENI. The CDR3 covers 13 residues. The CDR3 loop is CASSPRLGTVLHF. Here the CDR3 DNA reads TGTGCCAGCTCACCAAGGCTCGGGACAGTTCTCCACTTT. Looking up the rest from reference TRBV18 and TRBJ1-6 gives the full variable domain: NAGVMQNPRHLVRRRGQEARLRCSPMKGHSHVYWYRQLPEEGLKFMVYLQKENIIDESGMPKERFSAEFPKEGPSILRIQQVVRGDSAAYFCASSPRLGTVLHFGNGTRLTVT.

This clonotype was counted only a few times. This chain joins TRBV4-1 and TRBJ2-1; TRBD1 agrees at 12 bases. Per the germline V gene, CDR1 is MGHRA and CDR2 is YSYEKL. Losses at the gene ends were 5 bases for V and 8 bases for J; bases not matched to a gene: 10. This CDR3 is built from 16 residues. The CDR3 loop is CASSGKTGTGGHEQFF. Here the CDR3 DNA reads TGCGCCAGCAGCGGAAAGACCGGGACAGGGGGCCATGAGCAGTTCTTC.

CDR3 DNA: TGTGCCAGCAGCTTTTGGACAGGGGCGAACACCGGGGAGCTGTTTTTT. It specifies CASSFWTGANTGELFF. The J gene is TRBJ2-2, the V gene TRBV7-8, with 9 bases fitting TRBD1. J gave up 0 bases and V 3 bases, and 2 bases lay outside the gene matches. This CDR3 contains 16 residues. The germline CDR1 and CDR2 sequences are SGHVS and FQNEAQ.

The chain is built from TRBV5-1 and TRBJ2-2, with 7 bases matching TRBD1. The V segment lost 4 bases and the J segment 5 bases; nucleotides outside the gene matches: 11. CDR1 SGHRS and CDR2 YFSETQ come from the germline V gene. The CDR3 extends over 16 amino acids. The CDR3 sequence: CASSTQTGPGTGELFF. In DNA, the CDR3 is TGCGCCAGCAGCACCCAGACAGGGCCGGGGACCGGGGAGCTGTTTTTT.

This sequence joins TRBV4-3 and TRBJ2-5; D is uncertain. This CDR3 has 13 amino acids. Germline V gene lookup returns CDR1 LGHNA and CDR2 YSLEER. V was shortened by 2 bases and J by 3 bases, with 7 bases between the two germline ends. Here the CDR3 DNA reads TGCGCCAGCAGCCAATGGGAAAAAGAGACCCAGTACTTC. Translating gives CASSQWEKETQYF.

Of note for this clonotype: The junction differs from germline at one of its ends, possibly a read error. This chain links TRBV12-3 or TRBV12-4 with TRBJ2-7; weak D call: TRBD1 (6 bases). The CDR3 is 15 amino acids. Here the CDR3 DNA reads TGTGCCAGCACTTTAGACAGGCGGCGTTCCTACGAGCAGTACTTC. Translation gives CASTLDRRRSYEQYF.

Here the CDR3 reads CASREGTSDTDTQYF. CDR3 nucleotide sequence: TGTGCCAGCAGAGAGGGGACTAGCGACACAGATACGCAGTATTTT. The chain uses TRBV3-1 and TRBJ2-3, with TRBD2 identical over 10 bases. V gave up 6 bases and J gave up 2 bases; unmatched junction bases: 5. From germline, CDR1 is LGHDT and CDR2 YNNKEL (reference sequence). The CDR3 is 15 residues long.

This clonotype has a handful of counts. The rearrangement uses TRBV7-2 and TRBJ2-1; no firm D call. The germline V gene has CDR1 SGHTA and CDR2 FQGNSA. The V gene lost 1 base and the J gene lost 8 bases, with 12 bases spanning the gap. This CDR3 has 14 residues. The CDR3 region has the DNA TGTGCCAGCAGCTTAGGGGGTCTCGTCCATGAGCAGTTCTTC. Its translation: CASSLGGLVHEQFF.

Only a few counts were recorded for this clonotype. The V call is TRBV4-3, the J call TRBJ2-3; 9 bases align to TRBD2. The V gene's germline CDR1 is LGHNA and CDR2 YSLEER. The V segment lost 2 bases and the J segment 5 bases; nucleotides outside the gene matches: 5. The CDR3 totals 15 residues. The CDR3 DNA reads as TGCGCCAGCAGCCAACGAGTAGCGGGAGTAGATACGCAGTATTTT. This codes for CASSQRVAGVDTQYF.

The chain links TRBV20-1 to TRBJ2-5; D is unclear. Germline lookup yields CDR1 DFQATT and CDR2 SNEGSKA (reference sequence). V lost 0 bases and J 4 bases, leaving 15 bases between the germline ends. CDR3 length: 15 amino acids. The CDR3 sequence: CSARETGRPGETQYF. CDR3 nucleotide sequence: TGCAGTGCTAGAGAAACCGGGCGCCCGGGAGAGACCCAGTACTTC.

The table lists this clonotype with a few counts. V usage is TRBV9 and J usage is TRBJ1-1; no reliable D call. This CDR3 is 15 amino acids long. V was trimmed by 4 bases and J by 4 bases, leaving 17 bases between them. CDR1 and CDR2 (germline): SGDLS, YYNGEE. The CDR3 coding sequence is TGTGCCAGCAGCCCGCACGCAGGAACCGGCACTGAAGCTTTCTTT. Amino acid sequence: CASSPHAGTGTEAFF.